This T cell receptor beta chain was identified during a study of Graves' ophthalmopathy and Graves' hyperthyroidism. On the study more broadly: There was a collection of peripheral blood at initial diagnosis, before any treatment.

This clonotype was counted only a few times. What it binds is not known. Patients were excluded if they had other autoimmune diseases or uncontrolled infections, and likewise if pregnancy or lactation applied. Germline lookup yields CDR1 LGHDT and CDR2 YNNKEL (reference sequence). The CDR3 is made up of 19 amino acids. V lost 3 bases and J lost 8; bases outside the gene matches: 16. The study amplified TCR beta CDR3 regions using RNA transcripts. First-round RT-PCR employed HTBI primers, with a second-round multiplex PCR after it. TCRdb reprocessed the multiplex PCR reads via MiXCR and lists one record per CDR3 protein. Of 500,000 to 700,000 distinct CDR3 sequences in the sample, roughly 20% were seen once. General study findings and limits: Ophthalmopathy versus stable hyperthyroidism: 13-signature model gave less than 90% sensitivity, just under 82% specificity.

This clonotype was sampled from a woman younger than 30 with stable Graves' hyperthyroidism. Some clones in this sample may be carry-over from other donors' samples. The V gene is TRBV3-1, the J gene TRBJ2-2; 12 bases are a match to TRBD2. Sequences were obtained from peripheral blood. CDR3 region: CASSHRLGLAGIVSGELFF. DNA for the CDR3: TGTGCCAGCAGCCATCGACTCGGACTAGCGGGGATTGTGTCGGGGGAGCTGTTTTTT.